This TCR beta chain was sequenced during a study of blood T cell repertoires in COVID-19. On the study more broadly: The cDNA or gDNA used as material had been derived from T cells, B-cell-depleted T cells, or PBMCs.

CDR1 is MRHNA and CDR2 is SNTAGT in the germline V gene. Deletions cut 3 bases from V and 0 bases from J, with 5 bases between. This CDR3 spans 14 amino acids. In the authors' workflow: By means of reference gene primer amplification, nucleated cell counts were estimated. Clones were sequenced by immunoSEQ multiplex PCR, and TCRdb holds only the in-frame ones, with some missing. V and J calls and clone size follow that table, whereas D and trimming were derived from the DNA. The data show 450,000 or so clones, 85% to 90% seen once. The clonotype originates from a man aged 18-30 years with COVID-19, enrolled during active disease. V gene TRBV6-4 combines with J gene TRBJ1-4; D is uncertain. The material sequenced was peripheral blood. The CDR3 sequence: CASSESATNEKLFF. The CDR3 nucleotides are TGTGCCAGCAGTGAGAGTGCAACTAATGAAAAACTGTTTTTT.